The TCR beta chain under discussion was sequenced for a study of blood T cell repertoires in COVID-19. Profiled with immunoSEQ multiplex PCR; TCRdb holds only in-frame clones, not every one. The table has approximately 490,000 clones, around 90% seen once. V lost 7 bases to trimming and J lost 7 bases, with 17 bases between them. CDR3 length: 14 residues. The germline V gene encodes CDR1 SGHTA and CDR2 FQGNSA. The chain couples TRBV7-2 to TRBJ2-1; D possibly corresponds to TRBD2 (6 bases). Sequencing input: PBMCs or T cells enriched from blood (not recorded which). The source of this sequence is a woman aged 18-29 years who had recovered from COVID-19. The chain's CDR3 is CASTPWPGRNEQFF. For the CDR3, the DNA is TGTGCCAGCACCCCCTGGCCCGGGAGAAATGAGCAGTTCTTC.